Each of the 5 T cell receptor beta chains below was sequenced from the same sample in a study of OX40 agonist ivuxolimab in advanced cancers. The repertoire was sequenced with immunoSEQ multiplex PCR; TCRdb's copy has only in-frame clones and lacks some. The sample consists of around 70,000 clones, about 84% of them appearing once. Sequences were derived from CD4+ or CD8+ T cells sorted from blood, sampled in a trial of the OX40 agonist ivuxolimab. The source of these receptors is an adult with an advanced solid tumor such as melanoma, head and neck, liver or kidney cancer.

This sequence joins TRBV7-2 and TRBJ1-5, with 7 bases matching TRBD1. With 1 base clipped from V and 5 bases from J, the junction kept 5 bases outside the gene matches. Germline values: CDR1 SGHTA, CDR2 FQGNSA. This CDR3 contains 15 residues. The CDR3 region has the DNA TGTGCCAGCAGCTTAGGTCGGGACAGCTATCAGCCCCAGCATTTT. This gives the protein CASSLGRDSYQPQHF.

This clone was found a few times. The chain recombines TRBV4-1 with TRBJ1-2; D uncertain. Germline V gives CDR1 MGHRA, CDR2 YSYEKL. The CDR3 length is 16 residues. Deletions cut 0 bases from V and 0 bases from J, with 11 bases between. CDR3 nucleotide sequence: TGCGCCAGCAGCCAAGAGGGTTCCGGAACTAACTATGGCTACACCTTC. It encodes CASSQEGSGTNYGYTF.

The chain recombines TRBV6-5 with TRBJ1-6, with a tentative D call TRBD1 (6 bases). The CDR3 consists of 16 residues. The V end lost 0 bases, the J end lost 12 bases, and 18 bases lay between the germline ends. Germline V CDR1 and CDR2: MNHEY, SVGAGI. This CDR3 is CASSYSGGRRDLPLHF. In DNA form, the CDR3 reads TGTGCCAGCAGTTACTCAGGGGGGCGACGAGATCTACCCCTCCACTTT.

The count of this clone is one. The CDR3 DNA reads as TGCGCCAGCAGCCTCCGAGTTGGAGGGGATGGTGGATGGGGCTACGGCTACACCTTC. Protein sequence: CASSLRVGGDGGWGYGYTF. This chain links TRBV4-1 with TRBJ1-2, with TRBD1 as a possible D gene (5 bases). V lost 4 bases to trimming and J lost 8 bases, with 32 bases between them. The CDR3 consists of 19 residues. CDR1 is MGHRA, CDR2 YSYEKL, per germline.

This chain uses TRBV27 with TRBJ2-1; 7 nucleotides line up with TRBD2. V was pared by 5 bases and J by 9 bases, with 4 bases of the junction left unmatched. Per the germline V gene, CDR1 is MNHEY and CDR2 is SMNVEV (reference sequence). The CDR3 is made up of 12 amino acids. The CDR3 here is CASSEGRGEQFF. CDR3 nucleotides: TGTGCCAGCAGTGAAGGGAGGGGTGAGCAGTTCTTC.